This entry concerns a single T cell receptor (beta chain). The antigen it recognizes is unknown. Within one base of it there is no much larger clone, and no base qualities were kept. Using the immunoSEQ assay, TCRB CDR3 regions were amplified from approximately 2.1 micrograms of genomic DNA, or from all available DNA when less than that was on hand. The multiplex PCR relied on 60 forward primers for TCR V beta segments and 13 reverse primers for J beta segments. To estimate the number of reads per starting template, synthetic control templates were added to each sample at limiting dilution. Sequencing produced 87 bp reads on the Illumina HiSeq System. The paper's data handling went like this. PCR and sequencing errors were removed by a nearest neighbor algorithm that merged closely related sequences. TCR overlap was measured as the percentage of unique tumor TCR beta sequences that were also present in the peripheral blood of the same patient. Drawn from immuneACCESS, this table holds only the in-frame rearrangements with V and J called that TCRdb kept. Clones are partly lost; checked studies trace under half to an unresolved V gene and leave the rest unexplained. From that table come the V and J calls and clone size; the DNA was used to work out D and trimming. This sample comprises some 87,000 clones, about 84% of them detected only once. Of the sample, over 2.5% is held by the ten largest clones.

Taken from cysteine to phenylalanine, the CDR3 has 16 residues. Of the read, only the CDR3 DNA is kept; its 48 bases are in frame from base 1. Trimming accounts for 2 bases at V and 1 base at J, while the number of junction bases matched to no gene is 4. CDR1 and CDR2 were assigned from the germline V gene as KGHSH and LQKENI. Patients were selected on the basis of adequate residual fresh-frozen tumor tissue and more than two years of available survival data. An isocitrate dehydrogenase mutation was not carried by any of the glioblastoma patients, although molecular status was otherwise variable. PBMC were collected before vaccination, two weeks after the third vaccination, and at tumor progression when it occurred. The Qiagen DNeasy Blood extraction Kit was used to extract genomic DNA. The data were taken from a study of glioma-infiltrating T cells after dendritic cell vaccination (dated by TCRdb to the mid-2010s). Study-level background: Of the 15 or so glioblastoma patients in the cohort, all drawn from Phase I and II dendritic cell vaccination trials, 9 were newly diagnosed and 6 had recurrent disease. Patients received autologous tumor lysate-pulsed dendritic cell vaccination between about 2002 and 2013. The vaccine consisted of monocyte-derived dendritic cells cultured about 7 days with IL-4 and GM-CSF, then pulsed overnight with autologous tumor lysate. Each patient was given three intradermal dendritic cell vaccine injections, spaced two weeks apart, in the arm below the axilla. In glioblastoma patients vaccinated with dendritic cells, deep sequencing of TCR beta CDR3 regions served to measure the amount of tumor-infiltrating lymphocytes and to compare repertoires between tumor and blood. TCR sequencing metrics, including TIL content and tumor-blood repertoire overlap, were correlated with survival after dendritic cell vaccination. The paper's findings and limits, for the study overall: TCR clonality showed no direct relationship with survival, which suggests that a diverse polyclonal response may matter. The response model built on TCR overlap across three groups was characterized as speculative, with prospective validation still needed. The cohort was small and heterogeneous, few patients had complete blood and tumor sets, and even fewer had initial-recurrent tumor pairs. After dendritic cell vaccination, a higher estimated pretreatment TIL content predicted longer time to progression and longer overall survival.

The receptor was derived from a human donor with glioblastoma. The sequencing here drew on blood, taken before dendritic cell vaccination. The chain was built from TRBV18 and TRBJ1-2; TRBD1 matches 10 bases in the middle. The DNA sequence is as follows: TGTGCCAGCTCACCAGACAGGGGGCTCGGTAACTATGGCTACACCTTC. Its protein is CASSPDRGLGNYGYTF.